Listed below are T cell receptor beta chains from one sample, sequenced in a study of response to subunit inactivated influenza vaccine. TCRdb called the RT-PCR reads again in MiXCR, with one record for every CDR3 protein. The data show under 750,000 distinct CDR3 sequences, approximately 10% seen once. This material consisted of PBMCs from blood, taken on the day of vaccination. The receptors stem from a man over 45 who received an inactivated influenza vaccine. Each CDR3 is given with its conserved first and last residue. The order of the fields is D gene, V gene, J gene, clone size, CDR3 protein, CDR3 DNA. The D gene is left open where the match is weak. Rows give clone size only sometimes, using once, few, many, or a class for an expanded clone.

.	TRBV29-1	TRBJ2-3	.	CSVRALGPTDTQYF	TGCAGCGTCCGGGCCCTAGGACCCACAGATACGCAGTATTTT
.	TRBV7-2	TRBJ1-5	many	CASSLVPRGDQPQHF	TGTGCCAGCAGCTTAGTCCCTCGTGGGGATCAGCCCCAGCATTTT
.	TRBV29-1	TRBJ1-4	few	CSVSGGATNEKLFF	TGCAGCGTTTCGGGGGGCGCAACTAATGAAAAACTGTTTTTT
.	TRBV6-1	TRBJ2-1	few	CACGSRGSSYNEQFF	TGTGCCTGCGGGTCGCGAGGAAGCTCCTACAATGAGCAGTTCTTC
.	TRBV7-2	TRBJ2-2	many	CASSLLYPGELFF	TGTGCCAGCAGCTTACTATATCCCGGGGAGCTGTTTTTT
.	TRBV28	TRBJ2-2	few	CASSRRVPNTGELFF	TGTGCCAGCAGCCGACGGGTCCCGAACACCGGGGAGCTGTTTTTT
TRBD2	TRBV20-1	TRBJ2-3	.	CSARDQRTSGRDGTDTQYF	TGCAGTGCTAGAGATCAGAGGACTAGCGGGAGGGATGGCACAGATACGCAGTATTTT
.	TRBV5-1	TRBJ1-3	few	CASSLTGIRSGNTIYF	TGCGCCAGCAGTCTTACTGGGATCAGGTCTGGAAACACCATATATTTT
.	TRBV5-1	TRBJ1-1	.	CASSRRDRNTEAFF	TGCGCCAGCAGCCGCAGAGACAGGAACACTGAAGCTTTCTTT
.	TRBV20-1	TRBJ2-6	few	CSASEVSGANVLTF	TGCAGTGCTAGTGAAGTCTCTGGGGCCAACGTCCTGACTTTC
.	TRBV30	TRBJ2-1	.	CAWGRLNYNEQFF	TGTGCCTGGGGACGTCTAAATTACAATGAGCAGTTCTTC
.	TRBV3-1	TRBJ2-7	few	CASSQAHEQYF	TGTGCCAGCAGCCAAGCGCACGAGCAGTACTTC
TRBD2	TRBV7-3	TRBJ2-1	.	CASSLSGRSEQFF	TGTGCCAGCAGCTTGAGCGGGAGGAGCGAGCAGTTCTTC
.	TRBV20-1	TRBJ1-5	once	CSARLGGGQPQHF	TGCAGTGCTAGATTAGGGGGTGGTCAGCCCCAGCATTTT
.	TRBV7-2	TRBJ2-3	.	CATGGRDSDRTDTQYF	TGTGCCACCGGGGGTCGGGATAGCGACCGCACAGATACGCAGTATTTT
TRBD1	TRBV29-1	TRBJ2-1	few	CSVEDPRAGGYNEQFF	TGCAGCGTTGAAGACCCTCGGGCAGGGGGATACAATGAGCAGTTCTTC
.	TRBV5-1	TRBJ1-1	many	CASSPTGNTEAFF	TGTGCCAGCAGCCCGACCGGGAACACTGAAGCTTTCTTT
.	TRBV12-3/TRBV12-4	TRBJ2-7	.	CASRSSGPEYF	TGTGCCAGCAGGTCTTCGGGACCCGAATACTTC
.	TRBV7-2	TRBJ2-3	.	CPSSPVGGGRDTQYF	TGTCCCAGCAGCCCCGTAGGTGGGGGAAGGGATACGCAGTATTTT
TRBD1	TRBV3-1	TRBJ1-1	few	CASSQGFTGANTEAFF	TGTGCCAGCAGCCAAGGCTTTACAGGGGCGAACACTGAAGCTTTCTTT
TRBD1	TRBV4-1	TRBJ2-1	many	CASSHLGQYNEQFF	TGCGCCAGCAGCCACCTGGGACAGTACAATGAGCAGTTCTTC
TRBD2	TRBV4-2	TRBJ2-1	few	CASSQGAGGTYNEQFF	TGTGCCAGCAGCCAAGGCGCGGGGGGAACCTACAATGAGCAGTTCTTC
TRBD1	TRBV7-8	TRBJ2-6	.	CASSTGTGGPGANVLTF	TGTGCCAGCAGCACCGGGACAGGGGGACCTGGGGCCAACGTCCTGACTTTC
.	TRBV7-2	TRBJ2-2	.	CATRARGIGTGELFF	TGTGCCACTCGGGCAAGGGGAATAGGCACCGGGGAGCTGTTTTTT
.	TRBV7-9	TRBJ2-7	.	CASSLGVGVVYEQYF	TGTGCCAGCAGCTTAGGCGTTGGGGTCGTTTACGAGCAGTACTTC
TRBD1	TRBV12-3/TRBV12-4	TRBJ1-1	many	CASSKDRVGTEAFF	TGTGCCAGCAGTAAAGACAGGGTGGGGACTGAAGCTTTCTTT
TRBD2	TRBV10-3	TRBJ2-3	.	CAISDPGTRSDTQYF	TGTGCCATCAGTGACCCCGGGACTAGGTCAGATACGCAGTATTTT